Sequencing of this T cell receptor beta chain was carried out in a study of T cells in Graves' hyperthyroidism and ophthalmopathy. Study summary: Peripheral blood was taken when the disease was first diagnosed, before any treatment began. Study outcomes and limitations: Prediction of ophthalmopathy progression came a median roughly 6.6 months pre-onset.

RNA transcripts provided the source from which TCR beta CDR3 regions were amplified. The TCR CDR3 first-round RT-PCR relied on the HTBI primer set. TCRdb recomputed calls from the multiplex PCR reads with MiXCR, one row per CDR3 protein. Here the sample spans hundreds of thousands of distinct CDR3 sequences, about 20% being singletons. Uncontrolled infection, other autoimmune disease, pregnancy or lactation barred patients from enrollment. Each 10 ml fresh peripheral blood draw supplied the PBMCs. The CDR3 spans 14 residues. From germline, CDR1 is GTSNPN and CDR2 SVGIG (reference sequence). A remark on this clonotype: What it binds is unknown. Germline and junction disagree at one end, which may indicate a read error.

Material for sequencing was blood. V gene TRBV30 combines with J gene TRBJ2-2, with D perhaps matching TRBD2 (5 bases). The TCR originated in a man aged 40-55 years with Graves' ophthalmopathy. Here the CDR3 DNA reads TGTGCCCGGAGATGGAAAAGTCCCACCGGGGAGCTGCTTTTT. It translates to CARRWKSPTGELLF.